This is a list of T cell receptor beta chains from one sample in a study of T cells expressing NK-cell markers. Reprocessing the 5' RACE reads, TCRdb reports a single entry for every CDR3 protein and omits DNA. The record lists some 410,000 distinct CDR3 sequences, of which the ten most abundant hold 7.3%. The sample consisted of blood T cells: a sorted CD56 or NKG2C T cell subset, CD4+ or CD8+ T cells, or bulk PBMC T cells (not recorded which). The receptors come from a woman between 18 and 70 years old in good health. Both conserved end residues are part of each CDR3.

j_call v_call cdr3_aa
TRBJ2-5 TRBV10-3 CAISESSTSRETQYF
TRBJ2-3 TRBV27 CACRLAGGADTQYF
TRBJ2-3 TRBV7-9 CASSSGQGVTTDTQYF
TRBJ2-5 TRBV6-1 CASSERAAGETQYF
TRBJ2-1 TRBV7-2 CASSVHGTSGSDEQFF
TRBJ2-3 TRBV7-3 CASSPGLVPATDTQYF
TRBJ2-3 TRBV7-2 CASSYWADTQYF
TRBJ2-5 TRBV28 CASRSQAGVETQYF
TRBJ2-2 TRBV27 CASSLLGADTGELFF
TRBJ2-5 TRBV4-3 CASSHRLAGGETQYF
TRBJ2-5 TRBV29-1 CSVEGIAGAWAQYF
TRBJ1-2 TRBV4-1 CASSQGEGPYGYTF
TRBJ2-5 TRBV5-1 CASSGRRETQYF
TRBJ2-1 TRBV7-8 CASSLDAATSSYNEQFF
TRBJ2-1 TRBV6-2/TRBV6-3 CASSYDPGTSSFDEQFF
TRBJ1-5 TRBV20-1 CSATGSDSNQPQHF
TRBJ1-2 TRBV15 CATSRDRGAYGYTF
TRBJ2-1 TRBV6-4 CASSSSGERDEQFF
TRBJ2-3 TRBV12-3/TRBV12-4 CASTVMRGQGSTQYF
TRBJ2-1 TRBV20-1 CSARKVFSNNEQFF
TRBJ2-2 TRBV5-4 CASSPPDRGNTGELFF
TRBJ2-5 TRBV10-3 CAISGGQEVMETQYF
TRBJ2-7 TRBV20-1 CSANDRAPSYEQYF
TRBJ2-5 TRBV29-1 CSVRQGQETQYF
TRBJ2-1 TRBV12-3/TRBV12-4 CASNSPRMGVSYNEQFF
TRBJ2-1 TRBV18 CASSLRDRVTYNEQFF
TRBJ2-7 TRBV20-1 CSARDVRGREQYF
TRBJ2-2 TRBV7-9 CASRSEWAGELFF
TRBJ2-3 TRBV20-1 CRGVAGGTDTQYF
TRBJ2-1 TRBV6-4 CASSDTGVSYNEQFF
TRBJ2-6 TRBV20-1 CSASSGTGNSGANVLTF
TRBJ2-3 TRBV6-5 CASSYSENSDTQYF
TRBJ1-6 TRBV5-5 CASSLGSDWGPLHF
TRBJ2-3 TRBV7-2 CASSFPSASTDTQYF
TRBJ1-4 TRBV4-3 CASSQDLSAGGGEKLFF
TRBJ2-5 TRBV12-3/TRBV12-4 CASSLASTGGSETQYF
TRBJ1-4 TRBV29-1 CSVGVAFQEKLFF
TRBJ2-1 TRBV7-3 CASSSRSGTSGSGEQFF
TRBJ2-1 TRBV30 CAWGRDTGDEQFF
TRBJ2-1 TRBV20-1 CSARGQSYYEQFF
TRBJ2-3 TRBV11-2 CASSLGWEGSTDTQYF
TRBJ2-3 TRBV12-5 CASGLSGTRTDTQYF
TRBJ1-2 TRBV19 CASSIGGQLYGYTF
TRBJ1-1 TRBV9 CASSVVSGGSWGTEAFF
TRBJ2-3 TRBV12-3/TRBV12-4 CASTRDTFSTDTQYF
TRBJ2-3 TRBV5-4 CASSFTRGGSTDTQYF
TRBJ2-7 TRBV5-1 CASSLPRTDSYEQYF
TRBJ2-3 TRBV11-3 CASSTSKGYLPQYF
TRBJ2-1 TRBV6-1 CASSLAGVLNEQFF
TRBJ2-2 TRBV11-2 CASSSGLRRAGELFF
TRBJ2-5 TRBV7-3 CASSPIADQETQYF
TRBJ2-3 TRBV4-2 CASSQASRTTDTQYF
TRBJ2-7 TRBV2 CASSEAWGTSSYEQYF
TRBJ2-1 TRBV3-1 CASSHSREQFF
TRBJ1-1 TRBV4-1 CASSQQLGVLHTEAFF